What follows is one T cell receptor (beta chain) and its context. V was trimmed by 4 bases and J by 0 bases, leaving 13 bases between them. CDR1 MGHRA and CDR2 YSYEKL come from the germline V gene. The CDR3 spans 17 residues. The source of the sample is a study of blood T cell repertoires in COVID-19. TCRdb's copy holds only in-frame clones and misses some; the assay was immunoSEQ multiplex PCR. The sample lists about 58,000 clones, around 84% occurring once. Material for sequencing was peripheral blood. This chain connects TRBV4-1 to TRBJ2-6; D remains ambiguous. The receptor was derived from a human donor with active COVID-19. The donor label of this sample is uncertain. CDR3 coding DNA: TGCGCCAGCAGCCCGTCGGAGAGCTACTCTGGGGCCAACGTCCTGACTTTC. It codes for CASSPSESYSGANVLTF.